One and the same sample provided the 21 T cell receptor beta chains below, sequenced in a study of T-cell reconstitution after alpha-beta-depleted transplantation in children. Unique molecular identifiers featured in how the TCRbeta library was prepared. TCRdb recomputed calls from the PCR reads with MiXCR, one row per CDR3 protein. The sample records about 200,000 distinct CDR3 sequences, approximately 19% being singletons. Source: PBMCs, mostly from graft donor cells, taken 360 days after TCRalphabeta/CD19-depleted stem cell transplant. These receptors all come from a male patient between 2 and 10 years old who had a stem cell transplant for acute lymphoblastic leukemia, so the T cells may come from the graft donor.

V is TRBV5-1 and J is TRBJ2-2; D is unresolved. The germline CDR1 and CDR2 sequences are SGHRS and YFSETQ. The CDR3 is made up of 13 amino acids. The V end was cut by 7 bases, the J end by 1 base, with 8 bases between. CDR3 in DNA: TGCGCCAGCGGCGCAGGGAACACCGGGGAGCTGTTTTTT. This translates into CASGAGNTGELFF.

The chain links TRBV7-8 to TRBJ2-1; 10 nucleotides agree with TRBD2. The CDR3 runs 15 residues. After removal of 0 bases from V and 8 bases from J, the junction contained 4 bases not matched to a gene. Germline V gene sequence: CDR1 SGHVS, CDR2 FQNEAQ. This chain's CDR3 is CASSLAELAGYEQFF. The CDR3 DNA reads TGTGCCAGCAGCTTAGCCGAACTAGCGGGGTATGAGCAGTTCTTC.

The V gene is TRBV20-1, the J gene TRBJ1-1; TRBD1 is a possible D gene (5 bases). Germline V gives CDR1 DFQATT, CDR2 SNEGSKA (reference sequence). The length of the CDR3 is 14 residues. The CDR3 bases are TGCAGCCCCTCCCGGCGGGGGAAAAGGTCTGAAGCTTTCTTT. Its protein product is CSPSRRGKRSEAFF.

The rearrangement joins TRBV7-2 to TRBJ1-2; 7 nucleotides match TRBD1. Germline lookup yields CDR1 SGHTA and CDR2 FQGNSA. Trimming removed 5 bases from V and 1 base from J; junction bases left unmatched: 10. The CDR3 extends over 16 amino acids. DNA of the CDR3: TGTGCCAGCAGCCCAGGGGGGACAGTTAATAACTATGGCTACACCTTC. Protein product: CASSPGGTVNNYGYTF.

This clonotype was recorded a few times. The rearrangement uses TRBV5-1 and TRBJ2-2, with TRBD2 matching 14 bases. Germline V gene lookup returns CDR1 SGHRS and CDR2 YFSETQ. The CDR3 runs 17 residues. With V trimmed by 4 bases and J by 4 bases, 6 bases remained unmatched. Here the CDR3 reads CASSPGTSGGATGELFF. CDR3 DNA sequence: TGCGCCAGCAGCCCCGGGACTAGCGGGGGCGCCACCGGGGAGCTGTTTTTT.

A word on this clonotype: Being one base from a much bigger clone, this may be a read error. The conserved closing phenylalanine or tryptophan is absent in this CDR3, likely reflecting a read error. The V gene is TRBV10-3, the J gene TRBJ2-1; D may be TRBD1 (6 bases). Per the germline V gene, CDR1 is ENHRY and CDR2 is SYGVKD. The ends were cut back, 6 bases at V and 0 bases at J, with 15 bases in the middle. The CDR3 extends over 16 amino acids. The CDR3 nucleotides read TGTGCCATCAGGGAACAGGGAGCCGGCTCCTACAATGAGCAGTTCTAC. Protein product: CAIREQGAGSYNEQFY.

V gene TRBV7-2 combines with J gene TRBJ2-7; no reliable D call. There are 12 residues in the CDR3. The germline gives CDR1 SGHTA, CDR2 FQGNSA. Trimming stripped 2 bases from V and 5 bases from J, with 7 bases between. This chain's CDR3 is CASSLRTNEQYF. The CDR3 DNA follows: TGTGCCAGCAGCTTACGTACTAACGAGCAGTACTTC.

This clonotype was observed many times. This sequence joins TRBV12-3 or TRBV12-4 and TRBJ2-1; D remains unclear. This CDR3 spans 14 amino acids. The ends were cut back, 6 bases at V and 8 bases at J, with 17 bases in the middle. CDR3 bases: TGTGCCAGCAGCCATCTGGATACTGGCGATGAGCAGTTCTTC. The encoded protein is CASSHLDTGDEQFF.

The rearrangement links TRBV20-1 to TRBJ2-5; the D call may be TRBD1 or TRBD2 (5 bases each). The CDR3 runs to 14 residues. V was cut by 6 bases and J by 5 bases, with 19 bases left in between. CDR1 and CDR2 (germline): DFQATT, SNEGSKA (reference sequence). CDR3 sequence (DNA): TGCAGTGCCGTCACCGGGACCAATGTGGAGACCCAGTACTTC. It codes for CSAVTGTNVETQYF.

This clonotype appeared a few times. The gene calls are TRBV11-2 and TRBJ2-5; TRBD2 agrees at 10 bases. This CDR3 contains 18 residues. The V and J ends lost 1 base and 9 bases, in that order; junction bases with no gene match: 17. Germline lookup yields CDR1 SGHAT and CDR2 FQNNGV. The CDR3 region is CASSLGPLSIAGGPSQYF. CDR3 DNA sequence: TGTGCCAGCAGCTTAGGACCCCTCTCTATAGCGGGAGGTCCTTCCCAGTACTTC.

The table lists this clonotype with a few counts. The chain employs TRBV7-2 and TRBJ2-3; the D is unclear. Deletions cut 0 bases from V and 6 bases from J, with 10 bases between. Germline assignment: CDR1 SGHTA and CDR2 FQGNSA. The CDR3 is 14 amino acids. The chain's CDR3 is CASSLASLGDTQYF. DNA for the CDR3: TGTGCCAGCAGCTTAGCGTCCCTGGGGGATACGCAGTATTTT.

This clonotype was picked up many times. The chain has TRBV6-9 and TRBJ2-5; D is unclear. The CDR3 has 12 amino acids. V dropped 11 bases and J dropped 6 bases, with 16 bases sitting between them. Germline-derived CDR1 and CDR2 are MNHGY and SVAAGI. CDR3 sequence reads: CASLPPDQTQYF. Written as DNA, the CDR3 is TGTGCCTCCCTTCCGCCGGATCAGACCCAGTACTTC.

The chain links TRBV6-1 to TRBJ2-1; no reliable D call. Germline-derived CDR1 and CDR2 are MNHNS and SASEGT. The CDR3 has 15 amino acids. Trimming removed 5 bases at V and 1 base at J, with 12 bases between. The CDR3 sequence: CASSTSIDSYNEQFF. DNA of the CDR3: TGTGCCAGCAGTACGAGCATTGATTCCTACAATGAGCAGTTCTTC.

The chain carries TRBV27 and TRBJ2-5; D uncertain. The CDR3 consists of 16 residues. The V end lost 5 bases, the J end lost 3 bases, and 19 bases lay between the germline ends. The germline CDR1 and CDR2 sequences are MNHEY and SMNVEV (reference sequence). CDR3 coding DNA: TGTGCCAGCAGTCCTCAAAGACTCGTATTCAAAGAGACCCAGTACTTC. Amino acid sequence: CASSPQRLVFKETQYF.

The J gene is TRBJ2-2, the V gene TRBV20-1, with 13 bases lining up with TRBD2. J gave up 9 bases and V 1 base, and 8 bases lay outside the gene matches. Germline lookup yields CDR1 DFQATT and CDR2 SNEGSKA (reference sequence). This CDR3 has 16 residues. CDR3 sequence (DNA): TGCAGTGCTAGAGTCAGGACTAGCGGGGGTACCTGGGAGCTGTTTTTT. Translating it yields CSARVRTSGGTWELFF.

This clonotype was counted only a few times. The V call is TRBV5-5, the J call TRBJ1-2; no reliable D call. The V end lost 3 bases, the J end lost 5 bases, and 14 bases lay between the germline ends. This CDR3 region has 14 residues. The V gene's germline CDR1 is SGHKS and CDR2 YYEKEE (reference sequence). CDR3 in DNA: TGTGCCAGCAGCTCGTCGGTTGCCCCTTATGGCTACACCTTC. This sequence encodes CASSSSVAPYGYTF.

The CDR3 DNA reads as TGCAGCGTGGCGGGGGGGGGAGAAGAGACCCAGTACTTC. Protein sequence: CSVAGGGEETQYF. The chain carries TRBV29-1 and TRBJ2-5; 9 positions agree with TRBD2. This CDR3 region has 13 residues. Trimming cost V 6 bases and J 3 bases; bases outside gene matches: 5. From germline, CDR1 is SQVTM and CDR2 ANQGSEA.

V is TRBV27 and J is TRBJ2-1; weak D call: TRBD1 (6 bases). Germline CDR1 reads MNHEY; CDR2 reads SMNVEV (reference sequence). The germline V and J ends were trimmed by 5 bases and 4 bases, with 15 bases remaining between them. The CDR3 is 15 residues long. CDR3 protein: CASSLTGTPYNEQFF. In DNA, the CDR3 is TGTGCCAGCAGTCTCACCGGGACACCATACAATGAGCAGTTCTTC.

There are a few counts of this clonotype. The rearrangement uses TRBV7-2 and TRBJ1-2, with a weak D call TRBD1 (6 bases). Germline assignment: CDR1 SGHTA and CDR2 FQGNSA. V gave up 3 bases and J gave up 2 bases, with 10 bases separating them. This CDR3 is built from 14 residues. The CDR3: CASSFWGRNYGYTF. CDR3 DNA: TGTGCCAGCAGCTTCTGGGGGCGAAACTATGGCTACACCTTC.

This clonotype came up a few times. J is TRBJ1-2 and V is TRBV20-1; D might be TRBD1 (5 bases). From germline, CDR1 is DFQATT and CDR2 SNEGSKA (reference sequence). The CDR3 has 13 residues. CDR3 bases: TGCACCCCTAGCGGGGGTGAAAACTATGGCTACACCTTC. It codes for CTPSGGENYGYTF.

This clonotype was counted between two and nine times. The DNA of the CDR3 is TGTGCCAGCAGTTTTTGGCGGTGGGACTATGGCTACACCTTC. This sequence encodes CASSFWRWDYGYTF. V gene TRBV12-3 or TRBV12-4 combines with J gene TRBJ1-2; no reliable D call. With 3 bases removed from V and 3 bases from J, the gap between germline ends came to 11 bases. The CDR3 has 14 residues.